This TCR beta chain was captured by sequencing in a study of radiotherapy plus CTLA-4 blockade in lung cancer. This table comes from immunoSEQ multiplex PCR, and its TCRdb copy is limited to in-frame clones, with some not included. The table lists roughly 90,000 clones, around 76% of them singletons. The V and J ends lost 3 bases and 4 bases respectively, with 16 bases between them. The CDR3 contains 15 residues. CDR1 is SGHNT and CDR2 is YYREEE in the germline V gene (reference sequence). V gene TRBV5-4 combines with J gene TRBJ2-5, with a possible D match to TRBD1 (5 bases). The specimen comprised peripheral blood, sampled from a patient treated with radiotherapy plus ipilimumab. This TCR was sampled from a human donor with non-small cell lung cancer who had a partial response to radiotherapy plus ipilimumab. Some clones in this sample may be carry-over from other donors' samples. The CDR3 spells CASSSSDWGRETQYF. Written as DNA, the CDR3 is TGTGCCAGCAGCTCGTCCGACTGGGGCCGAGAGACCCAGTACTTC. The full variable domain, completed using reference TRBV5-4 and TRBJ2-5, is ETGVTQSPTHLIKTRGQQVTLRCSSQSGHNTVSWYQQALGQGPQFIFQYYREEENGRGNFPPRFSGLQFPNYSSELNVNALELDDSALYLCASSSSDWGRETQYFGPGTRLLVL.